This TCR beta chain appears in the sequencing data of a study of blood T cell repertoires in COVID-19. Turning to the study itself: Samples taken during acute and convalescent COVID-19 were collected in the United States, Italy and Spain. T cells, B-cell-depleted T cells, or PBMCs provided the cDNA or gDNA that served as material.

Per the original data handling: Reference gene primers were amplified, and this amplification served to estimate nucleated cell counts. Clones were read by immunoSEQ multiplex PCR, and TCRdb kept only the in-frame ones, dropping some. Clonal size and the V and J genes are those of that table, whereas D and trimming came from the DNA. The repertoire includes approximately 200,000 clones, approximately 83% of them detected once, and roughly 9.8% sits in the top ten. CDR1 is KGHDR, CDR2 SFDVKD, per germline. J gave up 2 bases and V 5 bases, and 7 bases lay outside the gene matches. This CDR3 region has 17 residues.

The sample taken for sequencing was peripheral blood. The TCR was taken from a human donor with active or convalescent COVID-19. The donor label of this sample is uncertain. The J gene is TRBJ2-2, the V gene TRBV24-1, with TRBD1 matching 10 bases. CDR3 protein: CATSVAMTGGNTGELFF. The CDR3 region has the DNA TGTGCCACCAGTGTCGCCATGACAGGGGGCAACACCGGGGAGCTGTTTTTT.